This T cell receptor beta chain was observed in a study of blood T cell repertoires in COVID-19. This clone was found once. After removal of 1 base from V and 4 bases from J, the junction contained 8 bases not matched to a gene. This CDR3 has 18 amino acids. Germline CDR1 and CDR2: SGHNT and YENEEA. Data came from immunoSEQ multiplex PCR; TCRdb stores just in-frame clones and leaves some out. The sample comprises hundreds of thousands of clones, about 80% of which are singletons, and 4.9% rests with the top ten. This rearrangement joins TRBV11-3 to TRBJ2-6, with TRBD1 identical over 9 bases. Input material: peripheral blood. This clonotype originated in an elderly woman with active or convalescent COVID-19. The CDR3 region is CASSLGGTGLSGANVLTF. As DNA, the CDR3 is TGTGCCAGCAGCTTAGGGGGGACAGGGTTAAGCGGGGCCAACGTCCTGACTTTC.